This record concerns one T cell receptor (beta chain) sequence. This clonotype came up many times. Its antigen is currently not known. Nothing much larger sits one base from this clone, and base qualities are not available. The source of the sample is a study of response to subunit inactivated influenza vaccine listed by TCRdb under 2018. Concerning the study at large: Deep quantitative T cell receptor repertoire profiling was used in the study to track responses to a trivalent subunit inactivated influenza vaccine. Study-wide findings and limitations: The authors proposed that each seasonal influenza vaccination may bring in only a limited number of new T cells.

CDR1 and CDR2 were assigned from the germline V gene as SGHVS and FNYEAQ. V was cut back by 6 bases and J by 5 bases, leaving a gap of 11 bases between them. The CDR3 sequence holds 12 residues, the cysteine and phenylalanine included. This entry keeps only the CDR3 DNA: 36 bases, framed from base 1. Library preparation employed RT-PCR. Sequencing was performed on an Illumina HiSeq 2500. TCRdb passed the public sequencing reads through fastp at Q25 and MiXCR, retaining productive beta sequences. Rows with a matching CDR3 protein are joined into one entry that keeps the most common DNA and genes. The sample yields some 190,000 distinct CDR3 sequences; approximately 15% were counted once. Approximately 27% of the sample rests with the top ten.

The receptor chain draws on TRBV7-6 and TRBJ2-7; the D gene is unclear. This material consisted of CD8+ T cells sorted from PBMCs, taken more than 4 days after vaccination. This receptor was identified in a man aged 50-60 years who received an inactivated influenza vaccine. Donor details come from another sample of the same person, matched by shared clones. The sequenced DNA: TGTGCCAGCAGTAATACGGGTAACGAGCAGTACTTC. Translation gives CASSNTGNEQYF.